These 20 T cell receptor beta chains came from one sample sequenced in a study of blood T cell repertoires in COVID-19. Here immunoSEQ multiplex PCR was the method, and the copy in TCRdb shows in-frame clones only, minus some. Of about 80,000 clones listed, 75% to 85% were seen once; the top ten hold around 29%. Material: peripheral blood. These receptor sequences come from a human donor in a cohort sampled during active COVID-19.

CDR3 nucleotides: TGTGCCAGCAGCCCGTTAGAGGGGGCATTGACTGAAGCTTTCTTT. As protein: CASSPLEGALTEAFF. V is TRBV5-6 and J is TRBJ1-1, with 7 bases identical to TRBD1. This CDR3 region has 15 residues. Trimming took 4 bases from V and 5 from J; bases not matched to a gene: 11. Germline CDR1 reads SGHDT; CDR2 reads YYEEEE. Drawing the rest from reference TRBV5-6 and TRBJ1-1, the complete variable domain is DAGVTQSPTHLIKTRGQQVTLRCSPKSGHDTVSWYQQALGQGPQFIFQYYEEEERQRGNFPDRFSGHQFPNYSSELNVNALLLGDSALYLCASSPLEGALTEAFFGQGTRLTVV.

The chain recombines TRBV19 with TRBJ2-1; 8 bases are shared with TRBD2. The CDR3 runs to 14 residues. Germline V gives CDR1 LNHDA, CDR2 SQIVND (reference sequence). V dropped 6 bases and J dropped 7; count of bases not matched to a gene: 8. Here the CDR3 reads CASRLGAGENEQFF. The DNA for the CDR3 is TGTGCCAGTAGGCTGGGAGCGGGGGAGAATGAGCAGTTCTTC.

The rearrangement links TRBV7-9 to TRBJ2-3, with D hard to call. The CDR3 consists of 11 residues. The V gene lost 6 bases and the J gene lost 2 bases, with 3 bases spanning the gap. Germline CDR1 is SEHNR and CDR2 is FQNEAQ (reference sequence). CDR3 in DNA: TGTGCCAGCAGACTCACAGATACGCAGTATTTT. Encoded protein: CASRLTDTQYF.

The chain has TRBV27 and TRBJ1-1; D may be TRBD1 (5 bases). The CDR3 sequence is 13 residues long. Trimming shortened V by 8 bases and J by 3 bases, and 13 bases separated the two germline ends. Per the germline V gene, CDR1 is MNHEY and CDR2 is SMNVEV (reference sequence). DNA of the CDR3: TGTGCCAGCTTCCAGGGAGGTCACACTGAAGCTTTCTTT. This codes for CASFQGGHTEAFF.

The chain combines TRBV2 with TRBJ2-3, with D maybe TRBD2 (6 bases). Germline V CDR1 and CDR2: SNHLY, FYNNEI. V lost 3 bases to trimming and J lost 0 bases, with 10 bases between them. The CDR3 spans 15 residues. As DNA, the CDR3 is TGTGCCAGCAGTGAGAGGAGGGTTAGCACAGATACGCAGTATTTT. It is translated as CASSERRVSTDTQYF.

Ten or more counts support this clone. V usage is TRBV11-2 and J usage is TRBJ2-7; 10 bases map to TRBD1. The CDR3 length is 15 residues. V was clipped by 1 base and J by 3 bases; unmatched bases: 3. The germline gives CDR1 SGHAT, CDR2 FQNNGV. CDR3 sequence: CASSLVGTGVYEQYF. In DNA form, the CDR3 reads TGTGCCAGCAGCTTAGTGGGGACAGGGGTCTACGAGCAGTACTTC.

This clone occurred once. The V call is TRBV28, the J call TRBJ2-3; tentative D call: TRBD2 (5 bases). CDR3 size: 12 residues. V lost 6 bases and J 4 bases, leaving 8 bases between the germline ends. Germline V lookup: CDR1 MDHEN, CDR2 SYDVKM. The CDR3 sequence is CASSSLADTQYF. CDR3 nucleotide sequence: TGTGCCAGCAGCTCACTAGCAGATACGCAGTATTTT.

The rearrangement uses TRBV5-4 and TRBJ1-1, with 10 bases fitting TRBD1. V was pared by 7 bases and J by 3 bases, with 6 bases of the junction left unmatched. This CDR3 has 14 residues. The germline gives CDR1 SGHNT, CDR2 YYREEE (reference sequence). As DNA, the CDR3 is TGTGCCAGCGGGACAGGGGCAGGGCACACTGAAGCTTTCTTT. This translates into CASGTGAGHTEAFF. Full variable domain (missing parts from reference TRBV5-4 and TRBJ1-1): ETGVTQSPTHLIKTRGQQVTLRCSSQSGHNTVSWYQQALGQGPQFIFQYYREEENGRGNFPPRFSGLQFPNYSSELNVNALELDDSALYLCASGTGAGHTEAFFGQGTRLTVV.

The rearrangement links TRBV5-1 to TRBJ1-6; 9 positions match TRBD1. Germline CDR1 is SGHRS and CDR2 is YFSETQ. The CDR3 runs 15 residues. V lost 0 bases to trimming and J lost 9 bases; unmatched junction nucleotides: 4. The CDR3 region has the DNA TGCGCCAGCAGCTTGGCGGGACAGGGCGGTTCACCCCTCCACTTT. Its translation: CASSLAGQGGSPLHF.

CDR3 protein: CASSLWASGLQETQYF. CDR3 nucleotides: TGTGCCAGCAGCTTATGGGCTAGCGGGCTCCAAGAGACCCAGTACTTC. This rearrangement joins TRBV11-2 to TRBJ2-5, with TRBD2 matching over 8 bases. Looked up from germline, CDR1 is SGHAT and CDR2 is FQNNGV. There are 16 residues in the CDR3. Unmatched junction bases numbered 6, after V lost 2 bases and J lost 1 base.

J is TRBJ2-2 and V is TRBV7-3, with 8 bases lining up with TRBD2. There are 16 residues in the CDR3. Germline V lookup: CDR1 SGHTA, CDR2 FQGTGA. With 5 bases clipped from V and 3 bases from J, the junction kept 8 bases outside the gene matches. The CDR3 region is CASSPYLRGDTGELFF. The CDR3 DNA is TGTGCCAGCAGCCCGTACTTGCGGGGGGACACCGGGGAGCTGTTTTTT.

The V call is TRBV9, the J call TRBJ2-1; 8 positions match TRBD2. The CDR3 has 15 amino acids. After removal of 3 bases from V and 3 bases from J, the junction contained 5 bases not matched to a gene. Germline CDR1 reads SGDLS; CDR2 reads YYNGEE. The CDR3 protein is CASSEAGGDYNEQFF. Written as DNA, the CDR3 is TGTGCCAGCAGCGAGGCGGGGGGAGACTACAATGAGCAGTTCTTC.

The CDR3: CASSEREYRWETEAFF. CDR3 DNA sequence: TGTGCCAGCAGTGAACGGGAGTACCGGTGGGAGACTGAAGCTTTCTTT. The V call is TRBV2, the J call TRBJ1-1; D uncertain. CDR1 and CDR2 (germline): SNHLY, FYNNEI. This CDR3 is built from 16 residues. Trimming left V 2 bases short and J 5 bases short, with 18 bases between.

This clone was counted a few times. The rearrangement links TRBV7-9 to TRBJ2-7, with TRBD1 matching 9 bases. Trimming removed 5 bases from V and 1 base from J; junction bases left unmatched: 9. This CDR3 has 16 amino acids. CDR1 SEHNR and CDR2 FQNEAQ come from the germline V gene (reference sequence). The chain's CDR3 is CASSPLEGQGSYEQYF. CDR3 coding DNA: TGTGCCAGCAGCCCCCTAGAGGGACAGGGTTCCTACGAGCAGTACTTC.

V and J are TRBV5-1 and TRBJ2-1; D may be TRBD1 (5 bases). Germline loops: CDR1 SGHRS, CDR2 YFSETQ. Trimming took 0 bases from V and 8 from J, leaving 12 bases between them. The CDR3 has 14 amino acids. CDR3 nucleotide sequence: TGCGCCAGCAGCTTGGTTTCCAGGGCCCATGAGCAGTTCTTC. It is translated as CASSLVSRAHEQFF.

The chain links TRBV5-1 to TRBJ2-3; 9 bases are a match to TRBD1. CDR1 SGHRS and CDR2 YFSETQ come from the germline V gene. V shed 2 bases and J 5 bases; nucleotides not matched to a gene: 3. This CDR3 is built from 14 residues. In nucleotides, the CDR3 is TGCGCCAGCAGCTTTCGGACAGGGGAAGATACGCAGTATTTT. As protein: CASSFRTGEDTQYF.

This clone was picked up a small number of times. This sequence joins TRBV6-1 and TRBJ1-1; D is unclear. The CDR3 is made up of 15 amino acids. V lost 0 bases and J lost 1, with 9 bases in between. CDR1 is MNHNS and CDR2 is SASEGT in the germline V gene. CDR3 residues: CASSEARVGNTEAFF. For the CDR3, the DNA is TGTGCCAGCAGTGAAGCGAGGGTAGGGAACACTGAAGCTTTCTTT.

The rearrangement uses TRBV19 and TRBJ2-7, with TRBD1 identical over 9 bases. Germline CDR1 and CDR2: LNHDA and SQIVND (reference sequence). V trimming: 8 bases; J trimming: 2 bases; junction bases outside the gene matches: 4. The CDR3 is 13 amino acids. The DNA for the CDR3 is TGTGCCAGTCGGGGACAGGGCACCTACGAGCAGTACTTC. This encodes CASRGQGTYEQYF. The complete variable domain, with remaining parts taken from reference TRBV19 and TRBJ2-7, reads DGGITQSPKYLFRKEGQNVTLSCEQNLNHDAMYWYRQDPGQGLRLIYYSQIVNDFQKGDIAEGYSVSREKKESFPLTVTSAQKNPTAFYLCASRGQGTYEQYFGPGTRLTVT.

V is TRBV6-5 and J is TRBJ1-5, with D hard to call. The germline V gene encodes CDR1 MNHEY and CDR2 SVGAGI. The V end was cut by 4 bases, the J end by 2 bases, with 9 bases between. The CDR3 sequence is 14 residues long. CDR3 nucleotides: TGTGCCAGCAGTTCGAGATTGGGCAATCAGCCCCAGCATTTT. It codes for CASSSRLGNQPQHF.

The genes are TRBV30 and TRBJ1-5; D is perhaps TRBD1 (6 bases). V shed 5 bases and J shed 5 bases, with 13 bases lying between them. In germline, CDR1 is GTSNPN, CDR2 SVGIG (reference sequence). The CDR3 extends over 13 amino acids. CDR3 sequence: CAWSSRGDQPQHF. The DNA for the CDR3 is TGTGCCTGGTCGTCCAGGGGAGATCAGCCCCAGCATTTT. The full variable domain, in which reference TRBV30 and TRBJ1-5 provide the parts outside the CDR3, is SQTIHQWPATLVQPVGSPLSLECTVEGTSNPNLYWYRQAAGRGLQLLFYSVGIGQISSEVPQNLSASRPQDRQFILSSKKLLLSDSGFYLCAWSSRGDQPQHFGDGTRLSIL.